This T cell receptor beta chain was recovered during a study of blood T cell repertoires in COVID-19. Across the study: T cells, B-cell-depleted T cells, or PBMCs supplied cDNA or gDNA.

Profiling relied on immunoSEQ multiplex PCR, and the TCRdb table lists in-frame clones only, not all of them. Here the sample spans about 250,000 clones, more than 75% being singletons. Participant age was roughly 18 to 90 years, and participants resided in fewer than 25 US areas. Either two negative PCRs, clearance, or symptom resolution qualified Cohort 3 donors as recovered. CDR3 length equals 15 residues. Germline V gene data show CDR1 as MDHEN and CDR2 as SYDVKM. J was trimmed by 9 bases and V by 5 bases; bases with no gene match: 13. The chain links TRBV28 to TRBJ2-1, with 7 bases fitting TRBD1. Sequencing was performed on PBMCs or T cells enriched from blood (not recorded which). The sequence was collected from a man aged 18 to 35 who had recovered from COVID-19. CDR3 sequence reads: CASSPFGQAWGEQFF. CDR3 DNA: TGTGCCAGCAGTCCGTTTGGACAGGCATGGGGTGAGCAGTTCTTC.